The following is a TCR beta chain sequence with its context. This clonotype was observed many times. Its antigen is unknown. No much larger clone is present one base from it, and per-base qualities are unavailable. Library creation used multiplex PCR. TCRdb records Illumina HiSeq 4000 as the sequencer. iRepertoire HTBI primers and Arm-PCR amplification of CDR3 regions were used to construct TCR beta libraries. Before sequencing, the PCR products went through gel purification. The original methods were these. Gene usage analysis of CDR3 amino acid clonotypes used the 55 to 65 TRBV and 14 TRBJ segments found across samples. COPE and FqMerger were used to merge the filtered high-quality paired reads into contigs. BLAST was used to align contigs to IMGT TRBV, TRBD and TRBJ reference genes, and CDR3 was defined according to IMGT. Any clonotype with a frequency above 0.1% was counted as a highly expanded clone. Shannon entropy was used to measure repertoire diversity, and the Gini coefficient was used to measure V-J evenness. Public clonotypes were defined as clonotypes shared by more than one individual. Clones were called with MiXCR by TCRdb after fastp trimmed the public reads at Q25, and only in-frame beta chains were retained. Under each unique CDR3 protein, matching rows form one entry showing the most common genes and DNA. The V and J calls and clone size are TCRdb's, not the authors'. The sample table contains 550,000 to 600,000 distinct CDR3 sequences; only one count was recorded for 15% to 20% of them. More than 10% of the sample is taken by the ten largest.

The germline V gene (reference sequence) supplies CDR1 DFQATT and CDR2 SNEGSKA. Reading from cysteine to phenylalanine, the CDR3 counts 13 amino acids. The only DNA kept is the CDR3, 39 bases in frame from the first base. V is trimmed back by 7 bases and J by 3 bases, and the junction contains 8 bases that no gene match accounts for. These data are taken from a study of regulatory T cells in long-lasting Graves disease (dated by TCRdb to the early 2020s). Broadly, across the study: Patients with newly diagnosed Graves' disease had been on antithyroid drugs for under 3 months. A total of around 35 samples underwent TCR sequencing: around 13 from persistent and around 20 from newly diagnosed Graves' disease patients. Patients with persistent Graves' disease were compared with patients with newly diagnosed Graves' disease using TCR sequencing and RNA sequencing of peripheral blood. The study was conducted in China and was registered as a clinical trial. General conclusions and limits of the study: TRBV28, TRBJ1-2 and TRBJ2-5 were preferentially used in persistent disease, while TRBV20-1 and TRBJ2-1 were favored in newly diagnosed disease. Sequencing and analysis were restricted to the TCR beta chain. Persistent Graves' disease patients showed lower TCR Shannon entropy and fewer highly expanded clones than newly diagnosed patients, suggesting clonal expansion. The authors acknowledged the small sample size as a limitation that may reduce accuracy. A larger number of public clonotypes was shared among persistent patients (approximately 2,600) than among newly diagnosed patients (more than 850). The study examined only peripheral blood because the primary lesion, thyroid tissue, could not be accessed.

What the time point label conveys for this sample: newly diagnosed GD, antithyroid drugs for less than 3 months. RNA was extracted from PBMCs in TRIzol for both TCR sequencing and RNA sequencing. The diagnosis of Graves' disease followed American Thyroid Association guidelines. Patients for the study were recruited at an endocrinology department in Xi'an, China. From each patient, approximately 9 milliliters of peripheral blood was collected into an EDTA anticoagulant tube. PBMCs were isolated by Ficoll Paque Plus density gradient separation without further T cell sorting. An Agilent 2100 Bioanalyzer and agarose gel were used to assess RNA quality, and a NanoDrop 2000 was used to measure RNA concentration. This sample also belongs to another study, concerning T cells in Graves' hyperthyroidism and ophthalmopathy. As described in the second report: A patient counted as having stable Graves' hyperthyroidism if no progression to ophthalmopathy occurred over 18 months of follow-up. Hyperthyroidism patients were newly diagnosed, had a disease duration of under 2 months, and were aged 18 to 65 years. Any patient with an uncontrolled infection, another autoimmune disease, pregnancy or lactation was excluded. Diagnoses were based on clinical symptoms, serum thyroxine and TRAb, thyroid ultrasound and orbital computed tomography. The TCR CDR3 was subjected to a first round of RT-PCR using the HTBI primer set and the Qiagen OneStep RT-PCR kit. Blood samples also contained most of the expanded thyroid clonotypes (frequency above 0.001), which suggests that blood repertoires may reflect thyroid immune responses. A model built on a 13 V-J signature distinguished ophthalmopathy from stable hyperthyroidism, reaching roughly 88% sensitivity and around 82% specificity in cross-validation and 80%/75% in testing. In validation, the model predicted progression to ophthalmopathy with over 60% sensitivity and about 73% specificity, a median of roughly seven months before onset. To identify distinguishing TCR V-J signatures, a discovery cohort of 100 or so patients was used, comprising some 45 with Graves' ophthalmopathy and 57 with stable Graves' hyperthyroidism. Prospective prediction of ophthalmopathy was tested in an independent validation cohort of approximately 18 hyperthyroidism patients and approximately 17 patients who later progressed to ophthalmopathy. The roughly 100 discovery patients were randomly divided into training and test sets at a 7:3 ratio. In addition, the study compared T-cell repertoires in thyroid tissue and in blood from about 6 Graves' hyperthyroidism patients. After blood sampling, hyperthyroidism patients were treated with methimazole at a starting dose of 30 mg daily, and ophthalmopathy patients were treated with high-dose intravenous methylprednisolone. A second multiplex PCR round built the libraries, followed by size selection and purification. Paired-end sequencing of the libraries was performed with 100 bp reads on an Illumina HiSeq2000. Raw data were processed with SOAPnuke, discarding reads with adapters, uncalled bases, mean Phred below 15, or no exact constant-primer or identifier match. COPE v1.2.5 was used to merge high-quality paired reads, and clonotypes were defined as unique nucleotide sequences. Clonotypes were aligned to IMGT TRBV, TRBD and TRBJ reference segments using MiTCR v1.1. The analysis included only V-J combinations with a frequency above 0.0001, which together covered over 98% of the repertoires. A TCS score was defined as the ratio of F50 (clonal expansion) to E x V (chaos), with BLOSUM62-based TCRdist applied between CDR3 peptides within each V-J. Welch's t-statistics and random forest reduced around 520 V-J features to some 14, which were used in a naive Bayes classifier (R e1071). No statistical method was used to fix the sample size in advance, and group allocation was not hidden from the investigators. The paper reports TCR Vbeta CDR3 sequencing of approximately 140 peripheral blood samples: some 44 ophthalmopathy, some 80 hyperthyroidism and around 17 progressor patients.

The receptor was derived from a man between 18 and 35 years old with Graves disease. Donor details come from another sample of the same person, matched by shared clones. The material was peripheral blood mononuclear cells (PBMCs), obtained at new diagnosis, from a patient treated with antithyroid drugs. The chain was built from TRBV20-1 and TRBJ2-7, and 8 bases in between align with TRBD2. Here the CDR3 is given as CSEVTTSVYEQYF. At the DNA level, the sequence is TGCAGTGAGGTTACGACTAGCGTCTACGAGCAGTACTTC.